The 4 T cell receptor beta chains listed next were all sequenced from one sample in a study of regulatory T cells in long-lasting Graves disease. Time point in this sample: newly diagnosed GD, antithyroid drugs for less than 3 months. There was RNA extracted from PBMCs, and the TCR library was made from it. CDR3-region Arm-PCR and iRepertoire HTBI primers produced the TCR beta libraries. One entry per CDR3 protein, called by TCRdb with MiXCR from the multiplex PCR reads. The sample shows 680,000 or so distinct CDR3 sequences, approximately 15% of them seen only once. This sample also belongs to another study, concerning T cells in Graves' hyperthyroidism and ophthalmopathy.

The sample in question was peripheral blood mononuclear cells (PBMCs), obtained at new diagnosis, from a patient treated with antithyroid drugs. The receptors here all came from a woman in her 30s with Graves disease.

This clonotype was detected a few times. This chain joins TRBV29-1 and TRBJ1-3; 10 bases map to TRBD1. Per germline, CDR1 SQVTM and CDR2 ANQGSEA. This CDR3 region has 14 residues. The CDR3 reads CTAGTGVPGNTIYF. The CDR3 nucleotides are TGCACCGCCGGGACAGGGGTCCCTGGAAACACCATATATTTT.

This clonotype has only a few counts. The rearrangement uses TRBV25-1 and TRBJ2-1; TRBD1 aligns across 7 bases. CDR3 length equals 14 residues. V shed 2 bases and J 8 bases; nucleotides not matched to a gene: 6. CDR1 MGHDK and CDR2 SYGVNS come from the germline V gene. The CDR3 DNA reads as TGTGCCAGCAGTGAAGCAACAGGGGTAGATGAGCAGTTCTTC. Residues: CASSEATGVDEQFF.

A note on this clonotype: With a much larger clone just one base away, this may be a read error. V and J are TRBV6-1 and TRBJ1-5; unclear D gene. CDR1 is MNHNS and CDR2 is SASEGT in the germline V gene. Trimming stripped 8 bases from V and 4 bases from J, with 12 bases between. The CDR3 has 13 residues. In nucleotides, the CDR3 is TGTGCCAGCGGTCTAGTATGGAATCAGCCCCAGCATTTT. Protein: CASGLVWNQPQHF.

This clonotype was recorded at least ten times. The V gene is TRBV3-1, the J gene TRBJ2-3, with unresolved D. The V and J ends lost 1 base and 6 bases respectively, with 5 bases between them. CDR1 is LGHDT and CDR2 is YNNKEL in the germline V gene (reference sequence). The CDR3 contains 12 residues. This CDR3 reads CASSQVMDTQYF. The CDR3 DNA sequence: TGTGCCAGCAGCCAAGTGATGGATACGCAGTATTTT.